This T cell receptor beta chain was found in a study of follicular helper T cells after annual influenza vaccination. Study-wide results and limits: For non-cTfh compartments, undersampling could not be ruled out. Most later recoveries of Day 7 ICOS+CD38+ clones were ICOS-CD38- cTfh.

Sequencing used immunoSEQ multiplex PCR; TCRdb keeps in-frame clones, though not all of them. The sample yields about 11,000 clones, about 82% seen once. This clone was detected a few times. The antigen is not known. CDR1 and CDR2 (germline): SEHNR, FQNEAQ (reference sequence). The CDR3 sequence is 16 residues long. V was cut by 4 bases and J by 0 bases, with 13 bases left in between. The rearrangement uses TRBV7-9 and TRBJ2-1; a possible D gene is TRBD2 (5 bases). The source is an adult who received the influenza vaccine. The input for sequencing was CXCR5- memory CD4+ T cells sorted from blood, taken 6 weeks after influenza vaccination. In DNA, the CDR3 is TGTGCCAGCAGCTCGTCCTACCGGGGCTCCTACAATGAGCAGTTCTTC. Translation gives CASSSSYRGSYNEQFF.